This T cell receptor (beta chain) emerged from a study of T cells in Graves' hyperthyroidism and ophthalmopathy. Aged 18 to 65, the patients had hyperthyroidism that was newly diagnosed and had lasted under 2 months. Template material for amplifying TCR beta CDR3 regions consisted of RNA transcripts. The TCR CDR3 first-round RT-PCR relied on the HTBI primer set. In TCRdb, the multiplex PCR reads were re-called with MiXCR into one record per CDR3 protein. The repertoire consists of 300,000 to 450,000 distinct CDR3 sequences, with around 25% occurring once and the leading ten covering less than 75%. This clonotype was sampled from a man aged 45-65 years with Graves' hyperthyroidism. The specimen was blood.

DNA of the CDR3: TGCAGCCAACTAGCGGGAGCCTACAATGAGCAGTTCTTC. As protein: CSQLAGAYNEQFF. The chain joins TRBV20-1 to TRBJ2-1; 11 positions match TRBD2. The CDR3 loop spans 13 amino acids. Germline loops: CDR1 DFQATT, CDR2 SNEGSKA (reference sequence).